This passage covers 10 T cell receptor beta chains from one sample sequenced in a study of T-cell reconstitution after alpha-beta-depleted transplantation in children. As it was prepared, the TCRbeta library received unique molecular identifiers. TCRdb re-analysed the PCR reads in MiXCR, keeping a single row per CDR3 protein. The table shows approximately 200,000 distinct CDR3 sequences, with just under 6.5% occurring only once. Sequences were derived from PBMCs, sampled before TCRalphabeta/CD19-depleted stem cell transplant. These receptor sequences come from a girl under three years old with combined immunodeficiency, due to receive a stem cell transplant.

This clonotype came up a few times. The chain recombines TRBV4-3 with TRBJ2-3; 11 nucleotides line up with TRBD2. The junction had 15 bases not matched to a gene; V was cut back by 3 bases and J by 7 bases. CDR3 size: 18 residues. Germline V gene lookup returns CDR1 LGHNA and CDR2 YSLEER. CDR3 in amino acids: CASSHFLTSGGNLYTQYF. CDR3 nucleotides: TGCGCCAGCAGCCATTTTCTCACTAGCGGGGGCAACTTATATACGCAGTATTTT.

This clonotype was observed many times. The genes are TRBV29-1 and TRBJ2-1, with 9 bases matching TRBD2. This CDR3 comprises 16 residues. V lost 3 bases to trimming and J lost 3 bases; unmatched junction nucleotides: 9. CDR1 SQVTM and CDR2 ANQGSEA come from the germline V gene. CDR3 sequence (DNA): TGCAGCGTTGAGAACCCCTCTAGCGGGGACTACAATGAGCAGTTCTTC. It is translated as CSVENPSSGDYNEQFF.

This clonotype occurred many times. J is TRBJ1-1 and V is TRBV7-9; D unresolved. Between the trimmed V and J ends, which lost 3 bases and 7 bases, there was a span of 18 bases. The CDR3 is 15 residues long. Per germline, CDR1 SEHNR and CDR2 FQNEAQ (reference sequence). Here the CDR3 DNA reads TGTGCCAGCAGCTTCTATCCGGATCGGCAAGGTGAAGCTTTCTTT. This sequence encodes CASSFYPDRQGEAFF.

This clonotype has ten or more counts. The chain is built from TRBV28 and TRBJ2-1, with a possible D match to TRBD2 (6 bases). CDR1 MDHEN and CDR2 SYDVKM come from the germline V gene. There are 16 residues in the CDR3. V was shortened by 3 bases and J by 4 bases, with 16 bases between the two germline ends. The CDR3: CASSFTDYPKYNEQFF. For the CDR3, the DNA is TGTGCCAGCAGTTTTACGGACTACCCAAAATACAATGAGCAGTTCTTC.

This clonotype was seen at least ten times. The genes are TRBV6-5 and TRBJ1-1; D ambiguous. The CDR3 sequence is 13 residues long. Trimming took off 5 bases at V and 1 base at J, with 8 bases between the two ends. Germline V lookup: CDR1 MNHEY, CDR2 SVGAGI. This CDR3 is CASSPPQNTEAFF. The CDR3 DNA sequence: TGTGCCAGCAGTCCTCCACAGAACACTGAAGCTTTCTTT.

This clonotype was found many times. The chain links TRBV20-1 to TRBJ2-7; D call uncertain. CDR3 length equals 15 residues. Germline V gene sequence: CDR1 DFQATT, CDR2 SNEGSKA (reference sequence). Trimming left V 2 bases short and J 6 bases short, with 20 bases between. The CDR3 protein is CSARSRLRSSVEQYF. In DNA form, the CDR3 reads TGCAGTGCTAGATCCCGACTCCGTTCGAGTGTCGAGCAGTACTTC.

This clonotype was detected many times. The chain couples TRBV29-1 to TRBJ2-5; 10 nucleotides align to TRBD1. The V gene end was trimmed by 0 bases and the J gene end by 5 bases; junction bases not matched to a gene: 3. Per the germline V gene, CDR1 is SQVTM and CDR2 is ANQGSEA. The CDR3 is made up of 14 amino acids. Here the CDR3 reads CSVEEGQGPETQYF. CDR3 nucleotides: TGCAGCGTTGAAGAGGGACAGGGGCCGGAGACCCAGTACTTC.

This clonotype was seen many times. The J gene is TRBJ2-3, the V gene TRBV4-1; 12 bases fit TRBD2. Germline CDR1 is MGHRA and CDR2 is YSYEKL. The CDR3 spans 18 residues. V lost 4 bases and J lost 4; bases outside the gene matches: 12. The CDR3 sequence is CASSPPLAGGPTADTQYF. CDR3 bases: TGCGCCAGCAGCCCCCCACTAGCGGGAGGCCCGACGGCAGATACGCAGTATTTT.

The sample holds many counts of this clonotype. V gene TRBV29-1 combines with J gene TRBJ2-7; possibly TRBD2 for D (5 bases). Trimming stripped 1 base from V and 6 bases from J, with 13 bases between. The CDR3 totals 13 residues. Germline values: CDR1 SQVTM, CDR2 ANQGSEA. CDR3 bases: TGCAGCGTTGAAGCGAGCGGCCACAGCGAGCAGTACTTC. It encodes CSVEASGHSEQYF.

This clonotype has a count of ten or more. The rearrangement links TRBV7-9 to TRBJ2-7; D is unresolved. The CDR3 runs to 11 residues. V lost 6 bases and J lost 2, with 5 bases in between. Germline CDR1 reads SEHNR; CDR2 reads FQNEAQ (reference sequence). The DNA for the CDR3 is TGTGCCAGCAGTGCCACCTACGAGCAGTACTTC. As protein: CASSATYEQYF.